Shown below are 30 T cell receptor beta chains from a single sample sequenced in a study of blood T cell repertoires in COVID-19 (TCRdb year 2020). Receptors were amplified or captured by the immunoSEQ multiplex PCR assay. TCRdb mirrors the immuneACCESS table, restricted to in-frame sequences. Some clones are absent from its copies; in checked studies, under half trace to an unresolved V gene, and the reason for the others is unknown. Counted in this sample were under 450,000 clones; approximately 89% of them appeared once. The biggest ten clones account for approximately 1.2% of the sample. The sequenced sample was PBMCs or T cells enriched from blood (not recorded which). The origin of the receptors is a man aged 30 to 45 who had recovered from COVID-19.

This clone was observed once. The chain has TRBV9 and TRBJ1-1; the match to TRBD1 covers 9 bases. The V and J ends lost 2 bases and 6 bases, in that order; junction bases with no gene match: 2. This CDR3 spans 13 amino acids. Per germline, CDR1 SGDLS and CDR2 YYNGEE. In DNA form, the CDR3 reads TGTGCCAGCAGCGTGGGACAGGGAGCTGAAGCTTTCTTT. This gives the protein CASSVGQGAEAFF.

In DNA form, the CDR3 reads TGTGCCAGCAGGACAGGTAGACAGGAAAAACTGTTTTTT. Protein product: CASRTGRQEKLFF. The genes are TRBV6-5 and TRBJ1-4; a weak D match, TRBD1 (6 bases). The germline gives CDR1 MNHEY, CDR2 SVGAGI. This CDR3 spans 13 amino acids. With 6 bases removed from V and 8 bases from J, the gap between germline ends came to 13 bases.

This chain links TRBV12-3 or TRBV12-4 with TRBJ1-2, with D unclear. Trimming pared 2 bases from V and 4 bases from J, leaving 8 bases between. The CDR3 runs 13 residues. CDR3 in amino acids: CASSLNPSYGYTF. Here the CDR3 DNA reads TGTGCCAGCAGTTTAAATCCCAGCTATGGCTACACCTTC.

The V gene is TRBV5-4, the J gene TRBJ1-1, with D possibly being TRBD1 (6 bases). The germline V gene has CDR1 SGHNT and CDR2 YYREEE (reference sequence). The ends were cut back, 2 bases at V and 3 bases at J, with 11 bases in the middle. This CDR3 comprises 14 residues. The CDR3 DNA is TGTGCCAGCAGCTTAGGGGGTAGTGACACTGAAGCTTTCTTT. Its translation: CASSLGGSDTEAFF. Full variable domain (rest looked up from reference TRBV5-4 and TRBJ1-1): ETGVTQSPTHLIKTRGQQVTLRCSSQSGHNTVSWYQQALGQGPQFIFQYYREEENGRGNFPPRFSGLQFPNYSSELNVNALELDDSALYLCASSLGGSDTEAFFGQGTRLTVV.

The chain is built from TRBV7-9 and TRBJ2-3, with TRBD1 as a possible D gene (6 bases). V lost 5 bases and J lost 1, with 19 bases in between. This CDR3 has 17 residues. Germline V gives CDR1 SEHNR, CDR2 FQNEAQ (reference sequence). The CDR3 region is CASSPLDSFSRTDTQYF. The CDR3 nucleotides are TGTGCCAGCAGCCCCCTGGACAGTTTTTCTCGCACAGATACGCAGTATTTT.

To note about this clone: One end of the junction fails to match germline, which may point to a read error. The rearrangement uses TRBV12-3 or TRBV12-4 and TRBJ2-7; D perhaps matches TRBD2 (5 bases). This CDR3 contains 12 residues. The chain's CDR3 is CASSERGYGQYF. As DNA, the CDR3 is TGTGCCAGCAGTGAACGGGGTTACGGGCAGTACTTC.

This chain connects TRBV9 to TRBJ2-5; D gene unclear. Germline CDR1 is SGDLS and CDR2 is YYNGEE. Trimming pared 0 bases from V and 0 bases from J, leaving 6 bases between. CDR3 size: 14 residues. CDR3 sequence: CASSVAHYQETQYF. The DNA for the CDR3 is TGTGCCAGCAGCGTAGCACATTACCAAGAGACCCAGTACTTC. Full variable domain (remainder filled in from reference TRBV9 and TRBJ2-5): DSGVTQTPKHLITATGQRVTLRCSPRSGDLSVYWYQQSLDQGLQFLIQYYNGEERAKGNILERFSAQQFPDLHSELNLSSLELGDSALYFCASSVAHYQETQYFGPGTRLLVL.

V is TRBV7-9 and J is TRBJ1-1, with D perhaps matching TRBD1 (6 bases). From germline, CDR1 is SEHNR and CDR2 FQNEAQ (reference sequence). Trimming left V 6 bases short and J 1 base short, with 12 bases between. The CDR3 spans 14 residues. The CDR3, as DNA: TGTGCCAGCAGAGGACAGTCGGAGAACACTGAAGCTTTCTTT. This gives the protein CASRGQSENTEAFF.

The chain joins TRBV30 to TRBJ2-7; 10 bases are a match to TRBD1. The CDR3 sequence is 14 residues long. Germline CDR1 is GTSNPN and CDR2 is SVGIG (reference sequence). After removal of 2 bases from V and 5 bases from J, the junction contained 6 bases not matched to a gene. For the CDR3, the DNA is TGTGCCTGGAGTATAGGGACAGGGGTGAACGAGCAGTACTTC. Translating it yields CAWSIGTGVNEQYF.

The CDR3 sequence is CASSIDRIEKRSSPLHF. CDR3 sequence (DNA): TGTGCCAGTAGTATAGATCGGATCGAAAAAAGGAGTTCACCCCTCCACTTT. This chain connects TRBV19 to TRBJ1-6; D call uncertain. V gave up 0 bases and J gave up 9 bases, with 18 bases separating them. The germline gives CDR1 LNHDA, CDR2 SQIVND (reference sequence). This CDR3 is 17 amino acids long.

V is TRBV5-1 and J is TRBJ1-5, with a tentative D call TRBD1 (5 bases). The germline V and J ends were trimmed by 6 bases and 7 bases, with 23 bases remaining between them. Germline V gives CDR1 SGHRS, CDR2 YFSETQ. The CDR3 sequence is 16 residues long. Here the CDR3 reads CASNSRVGAIGQPQHF. CDR3 in DNA: TGCGCCAGCAATTCCAGAGTTGGGGCGATAGGCCAGCCCCAGCATTTT.

The gene calls are TRBV3-1 (or the pseudogene TRBV3-2) and TRBJ2-5, with unresolved D. This CDR3 region has 16 residues. Trimming shortened V by 3 bases and J by 3 bases, and 17 bases separated the two germline ends. Germline V CDR1 and CDR2: LGHDT, YNNKEL (reference sequence). In DNA form, the CDR3 reads TGTGCCAGCAGCCACACCAGGCACTTCGAAAAAGAGACCCAGTACTTC. Translated, it gives CASSHTRHFEKETQYF.

The V gene is TRBV12-5, the J gene TRBJ2-7; the D gene is possibly TRBD2 (6 bases). Trimming left V 1 base short and J 4 bases short, with 8 bases between. Germline CDR1 is LGHNT and CDR2 is FRNRAP. This CDR3 spans 13 amino acids. The CDR3 nucleotides are TGTGCTAGTGGTTTGGAGGGGAGGTACGAGCAGTACTTC. This codes for CASGLEGRYEQYF. The variable domain in full, with the rest retrieved from reference TRBV12-5 and TRBJ2-7, is DARVTQTPRHKVTEMGQEVTMRCQPILGHNTVFWYRQTMMQGLELLAYFRNRAPLDDSGMPKDRFSAEMPDATLATLKIQPSEPRDSAVYFCASGLEGRYEQYFGPGTRLTVT.

This clone was counted between two and nine times. The chain carries TRBV14 and TRBJ2-7, with a tentative D call TRBD1 (6 bases). Germline V gives CDR1 SGHDN, CDR2 FVKESK. The CDR3 is made up of 16 amino acids. With 3 bases removed from V and 0 bases from J, the gap between germline ends came to 15 bases. CDR3 coding DNA: TGTGCCAGCAGCCACCTCCAGACAGGATACTCCTACGAGCAGTACTTC. This sequence encodes CASSHLQTGYSYEQYF.

The gene calls are TRBV9 and TRBJ2-1; TRBD1 matches 11 bases. The CDR3 is made up of 16 amino acids. The junction had 2 bases not matched to a gene; V was cut back by 0 bases and J by 3 bases. Germline CDR1 is SGDLS and CDR2 is YYNGEE. CDR3 in amino acids: CASSVEGTGGYNEQFF. The CDR3, as DNA: TGTGCCAGCAGCGTAGAAGGGACAGGGGGCTACAATGAGCAGTTCTTC. Filled out from reference TRBV9 and TRBJ2-1, the complete variable domain reads DSGVTQTPKHLITATGQRVTLRCSPRSGDLSVYWYQQSLDQGLQFLIQYYNGEERAKGNILERFSAQQFPDLHSELNLSSLELGDSALYFCASSVEGTGGYNEQFFGPGTRLTVL.

The rearrangement uses TRBV7-8 and TRBJ1-5; 7 bases are shared with TRBD1. V lost 3 bases, J lost 6 bases, and 5 bases stayed unmatched. This CDR3 has 14 residues. Germline V gives CDR1 SGHVS, CDR2 FQNEAQ. The CDR3 nucleotides read TGTGCCAGCAGCTTTGGGACAGAGGCTCAGCCCCAGCATTTT. Translated: CASSFGTEAQPQHF.

This sequence joins TRBV7-9 and TRBJ1-2, with D possibly being TRBD1 (6 bases). V was clipped by 1 base and J by 6 bases, with 15 bases between them. CDR3 length equals 15 residues. Germline loops: CDR1 SEHNR, CDR2 FQNEAQ (reference sequence). The CDR3 nucleotides are TGTGCCAGCAGCTTAGGGGGGAGACAGGTGCATGGCTACACCTTC. Translation gives CASSLGGRQVHGYTF.

CDR3 residues: CASRQGDIGEQYF. Here the CDR3 DNA reads TGTGCCAGCAGGCAGGGCGATATAGGTGAGCAGTACTTC. J is TRBJ2-7 and V is TRBV27; tentatively, D is TRBD1 (5 bases). Per the germline V gene, CDR1 is MNHEY and CDR2 is SMNVEV (reference sequence). The CDR3 covers 13 residues. V was pared by 6 bases and J by 7 bases, with 16 bases between.

The J gene is TRBJ2-3, the V gene TRBV10-3; D gene uncertain. Looked up from germline, CDR1 is ENHRY and CDR2 is SYGVKD. V dropped 5 bases and J dropped 4 bases, with 7 bases sitting between them. The CDR3 extends over 12 amino acids. DNA for the CDR3: TGTGCCATCAGTTCGTCCGCAGATACGCAGTATTTT. It yields the protein CAISSSADTQYF.

V gene TRBV11-2 combines with J gene TRBJ1-1; 7 bases are shared with TRBD1. Germline CDR1 SGHAT, CDR2 FQNNGV. This CDR3 contains 15 residues. V gave up 4 bases and J gave up 2 bases; unmatched junction bases: 7. The CDR3 sequence: CASSSRTGANTEAFF. In DNA, the CDR3 is TGTGCCAGCAGCTCCCGGACAGGAGCTAACACTGAAGCTTTCTTT.

The CDR3 here is CASSLQGASTEAFF. The CDR3 coding sequence is TGTGCCAGCAGCCTACAGGGGGCGAGTACTGAAGCTTTCTTT. V gene TRBV13 combines with J gene TRBJ1-1; 9 bases line up with TRBD1. There are 14 residues in the CDR3. The germline CDR1 and CDR2 sequences are PRHDT and FYEKMQ (reference sequence). Trimming cost V 5 bases and J 5 bases; bases outside gene matches: 6.

Only a few counts were recorded for this clone. In the same sample, other DNA sequences code for this CDR3. This chain joins TRBV29-1 and TRBJ2-7; 9 bases fit TRBD2. This CDR3 is built from 13 residues. J gave up 0 bases and V 3 bases, and 0 bases lay outside the gene matches. Germline CDR1 SQVTM, CDR2 ANQGSEA. Written as DNA, the CDR3 is TGCAGCGTTGATAGCGGGGGCTCCTACGAGCAGTACTTC. Translation: CSVDSGGSYEQYF.

CDR3 in amino acids: CSVDLGGKGAQHF. In nucleotides, the CDR3 is TGCAGCGTTGATCTGGGGGGTAAAGGGGCCCAGCATTTT. The V gene is TRBV29-1, the J gene TRBJ1-5; weak D call: TRBD1 (5 bases). The CDR3 consists of 13 residues. V lost 3 bases and J lost 11, with 17 bases in between. CDR1 and CDR2 (germline): SQVTM, ANQGSEA.

The chain is built from TRBV25-1 and TRBJ1-5, with a tentative D call TRBD1 (6 bases). Germline CDR1 is MGHDK and CDR2 is SYGVNS. V dropped 8 bases and J dropped 0 bases, with 8 bases sitting between them. The CDR3 contains 13 residues. CDR3 region: CASGQYSNQPQHF. In nucleotides, the CDR3 is TGTGCCAGCGGACAGTATAGCAATCAGCCCCAGCATTTT.

The chain employs TRBV6-6 and TRBJ2-1; the match to TRBD2 covers 10 bases. This CDR3 has 14 residues. The V gene end was trimmed by 8 bases and the J gene end by 13 bases; junction bases not matched to a gene: 14. Germline lookup yields CDR1 MNHNY and CDR2 SVGAGI (reference sequence). The CDR3 here is CASSSGGASERQFF. The CDR3 bases are TGTGCCAGCTCAAGCGGGGGGGCCTCCGAGCGACAGTTCTTC.

This chain links TRBV6-5 with TRBJ1-2; D is unresolved. Germline assignment: CDR1 MNHEY and CDR2 SVGAGI. CDR3 size: 14 residues. V was shortened by 0 bases and J by 5 bases, with 10 bases between the two germline ends. CDR3 DNA sequence: TGTGCCAGCAGTTACTCCGTGACATTGTATGGCTACACCTTC. Amino acid sequence: CASSYSVTLYGYTF.

The chain carries TRBV7-2 and TRBJ1-4; D perhaps matches TRBD1 (5 bases). The V end lost 2 bases, the J end lost 6 bases, and 19 bases lay between the germline ends. The CDR3 is made up of 17 amino acids. Germline V gene data show CDR1 as SGHTA and CDR2 as FQGNSA. This CDR3 reads CASSLFPGGIVDEKLFF. For the CDR3, the DNA is TGTGCCAGCAGCTTATTCCCGGGGGGTATCGTAGATGAAAAACTGTTTTTT.

This rearrangement joins TRBV5-6 to TRBJ1-3, with D hard to call. V was shortened by 0 bases and J by 0 bases, with 10 bases between the two germline ends. This CDR3 is built from 16 residues. Looked up from germline, CDR1 is SGHDT and CDR2 is YYEEEE. The CDR3 protein is CASSLDAGHSGNTIYF. The CDR3 nucleotides read TGTGCCAGCAGCTTGGATGCAGGCCACTCTGGAAACACCATATATTTT.

A single count supports this clone. The V gene is TRBV28, the J gene TRBJ2-4, with TRBD1 identical over 9 bases. The V gene's germline CDR1 is MDHEN and CDR2 SYDVKM. Trimming cost V 2 bases and J 8 bases; bases outside gene matches: 7. CDR3 length equals 15 residues. The CDR3 region has the DNA TGTGCCAGCAGTTTAGCCGGGACAGGGCGGGACATTCAGTACTTC. Its translation: CASSLAGTGRDIQYF.

V gene TRBV5-1 combines with J gene TRBJ1-2; no firm D call. Germline assignment: CDR1 SGHRS and CDR2 YFSETQ. V was shortened by 0 bases and J by 8 bases, with 14 bases between the two germline ends. The CDR3 length is 14 residues. The CDR3 spells CASSLGPEETGYTF. The CDR3 coding sequence is TGCGCCAGCAGCTTGGGTCCGGAGGAGACAGGCTACACCTTC. Complete variable domain (other parts from reference TRBV5-1 and TRBJ1-2): KAGVTQTPRYLIKTRGQQVTLSCSPISGHRSVSWYQQTPGQGLQFLFEYFSETQRNKGNFPGRFSGRQFSNSRSEMNVSTLELGDSALYLCASSLGPEETGYTFGSGTRLTVV.